The 20 T cell receptor beta chains listed next were all sequenced from one sample in a study of T cell repertoires in cytomegalovirus infection. The antigens of these receptors remain unknown. One entry per CDR3 protein, called by TCRdb with MiXCR from the reads. The sample lists approximately 100,000 distinct CDR3 sequences; around 45% were seen once. The input for sequencing was CD8+ T cells from cultured PBMCs, taken from culture after CMV antigen stimulation. The receptor source for this set is a human donor in good health (CMV status not recorded). Some clones in this sample may be carry-over from other donors' samples.

This clonotype was counted ten times or more. Written as DNA, the CDR3 is TGCGCCAGCAGCCAAGATCGAGAGGTTAACTATGGCTACACCTTC. Its translation: CASSQDREVNYGYTF. The chain recombines TRBV4-1 with TRBJ1-2; no definite D call. The CDR3 has 15 amino acids. Germline lookup yields CDR1 MGHRA and CDR2 YSYEKL. Deletions cut 0 bases from V and 1 base from J, with 9 bases between.

V usage is TRBV9 and J usage is TRBJ2-3; 13 bases align to TRBD2. Trimming removed 0 bases from V and 0 bases from J; junction bases left unmatched: 7. The CDR3 covers 19 residues. Germline V lookup: CDR1 SGDLS, CDR2 YYNGEE. The CDR3 sequence: CASSVATSGGANSTDTQYF. CDR3 DNA: TGTGCCAGCAGCGTAGCTACTAGCGGGGGGGCCAACAGCACAGATACGCAGTATTTT.

V usage is TRBV19 and J usage is TRBJ1-2; no reliable D call. This CDR3 is built from 14 residues. Germline V gene lookup returns CDR1 LNHDA and CDR2 SQIVND (reference sequence). Trimming took off 2 bases at V and 3 bases at J, with 10 bases between the two ends. This CDR3 reads CASSILESDYGYTF. The CDR3 nucleotides read TGTGCCAGTAGTATACTTGAGTCGGACTATGGCTACACCTTC.

The chain combines TRBV10-3 with TRBJ2-2; 7 bases match TRBD1. From germline, CDR1 is ENHRY and CDR2 SYGVKD. The length of the CDR3 is 15 residues. V lost 6 bases, J lost 1 base, and 5 bases stayed unmatched. The CDR3 sequence is CAISRDRRNTGELFF. DNA for the CDR3: TGTGCCATCAGCCGGGACAGAAGGAACACCGGGGAGCTGTTTTTT.

The chain joins TRBV7-2 to TRBJ1-3; D not resolved. The germline V and J ends were trimmed by 11 bases and 0 bases, with 11 bases remaining between them. Germline V gives CDR1 SGHTA, CDR2 FQGNSA. The CDR3 totals 13 residues. The CDR3 is CAVLANSGNTIYF. For the CDR3, the DNA is TGTGCCGTCCTAGCAAACTCTGGAAACACCATATATTTT.

A single count supports this clonotype. The V gene is TRBV12-3 or TRBV12-4, the J gene TRBJ2-2; weak D call: TRBD2 (6 bases). The length of the CDR3 is 14 residues. V lost 6 bases and J lost 5, with 13 bases in between. The CDR3 loop reads CASRKMGGTGELFF. The CDR3 nucleotides are TGTGCCAGCAGGAAGATGGGGGGAACCGGGGAGCTGTTTTTT.

The chain carries TRBV6-1 and TRBJ2-7; 7 bases match TRBD1. From germline, CDR1 is MNHNS and CDR2 SASEGT. The trim removed 5 bases at V and 3 bases at J, leaving 4 bases unmatched. The CDR3 contains 13 residues. CDR3 loop: CASSLTGNYEQYF. CDR3 coding DNA: TGTGCCAGCAGTCTGACAGGGAACTACGAGCAGTACTTC.

V is TRBV7-9 and J is TRBJ1-6; 10 positions match TRBD1. Germline CDR1 is SEHNR and CDR2 is FQNEAQ (reference sequence). Trimming took 3 bases from V and 5 from J; bases not matched to a gene: 10. The CDR3 has 18 amino acids. CDR3 region: CASSLTGGEIFNNSPLHF. CDR3 DNA: TGTGCCAGCAGCTTGACAGGGGGCGAAATCTTCAATAATTCACCCCTCCACTTT.

The V and J genes are TRBV4-1 and TRBJ1-1; D not resolved. The CDR3 length is 14 residues. Trimming left V 0 bases short and J 0 bases short, with 5 bases between. From germline, CDR1 is MGHRA and CDR2 YSYEKL. In DNA, the CDR3 is TGCGCCAGCAGCCAAGATGACGTGAACACTGAAGCTTTCTTT. Translated: CASSQDDVNTEAFF.

This clonotype showed up just a few times. The V gene is TRBV7-9, the J gene TRBJ2-1; D might be TRBD2 (5 bases). The CDR3 extends over 12 amino acids. V was shortened by 3 bases and J by 6 bases, with 6 bases between the two germline ends. The germline CDR1 and CDR2 sequences are SEHNR and FQNEAQ (reference sequence). The CDR3 loop reads CASSFEGNEQFF. CDR3 DNA sequence: TGTGCCAGCAGCTTCGAGGGCAATGAGCAGTTCTTC.

V usage is TRBV7-6 and J usage is TRBJ2-1, with 10 positions matching TRBD2. CDR1 SGHVS and CDR2 FNYEAQ come from the germline V gene. CDR3 size: 17 residues. V shed 5 bases and J 0 bases; nucleotides not matched to a gene: 7. The CDR3 DNA is TGTGCCAGCAGCGCCGGGACTAGCGTTCCCTCCTACAATGAGCAGTTCTTC. Its translation is CASSAGTSVPSYNEQFF. Variable domain in full (rest from reference TRBV7-6 and TRBJ2-1): GAGVSQSPRYKVTKRGQDVALRCDPISGHVSLYWYRQALGQGPEFLTYFNYEAQQDKSGLPNDRFSAERPEGSISTLTIQRTEQRDSAMYRCASSAGTSVPSYNEQFFGPGTRLTVL.

The rearrangement joins TRBV19 to TRBJ1-5, with a tentative D call TRBD1 (6 bases). The CDR3 contains 17 residues. Germline V gene lookup returns CDR1 LNHDA and CDR2 SQIVND (reference sequence). V was trimmed by 0 bases and J by 0 bases, leaving 12 bases between them. The CDR3 DNA sequence: TGTGCCAGTAGTATAGATCTCCTGGACAGTAGCAATCAGCCCCAGCATTTT. Residues: CASSIDLLDSSNQPQHF. Full variable domain (remainder filled in from reference TRBV19 and TRBJ1-5): DGGITQSPKYLFRKEGQNVTLSCEQNLNHDAMYWYRQDPGQGLRLIYYSQIVNDFQKGDIAEGYSVSREKKESFPLTVTSAQKNPTAFYLCASSIDLLDSSNQPQHFGDGTRLSIL.

V is TRBV4-2 and J is TRBJ2-7, with TRBD2 matching 9 bases. This CDR3 is 16 amino acids long. The germline V gene encodes CDR1 LGHNA and CDR2 YNFKEQ. V trimming: 0 bases; J trimming: 7 bases; junction bases outside the gene matches: 10. DNA for the CDR3: TGTGCCAGCAGCCAAGATTGGGTCCTAGCGGGGCAAGAGCAGTACTTC. The encoded protein is CASSQDWVLAGQEQYF.

The chain joins TRBV19 to TRBJ2-5; 11 positions agree with TRBD2. From germline, CDR1 is LNHDA and CDR2 SQIVND (reference sequence). The CDR3 extends over 14 amino acids. The ends lost 6 bases at V and 5 bases at J; junction bases unmatched: 5. CDR3 protein: CASRGLAGWETQYF. In DNA, the CDR3 is TGTGCCAGTAGAGGACTAGCGGGTTGGGAGACCCAGTACTTC.

The chain has TRBV5-1 and TRBJ1-1, with D perhaps TRBD1 (6 bases). The germline V gene has CDR1 SGHRS and CDR2 YFSETQ. The V and J ends lost 0 bases and 3 bases respectively, with 15 bases between them. This CDR3 is built from 16 residues. The CDR3 reads CASSLARGEFYTEAFF. CDR3 in DNA: TGCGCCAGCAGCTTGGCCAGGGGCGAGTTCTACACTGAAGCTTTCTTT.

The DNA of the CDR3 is TGCAGTGCTAAAACGGGACTAGTCATCGAGCAGTACTTC. Amino acid sequence: CSAKTGLVIEQYF. This chain connects TRBV20-1 to TRBJ2-7; 8 bases agree with TRBD2. The germline CDR1 and CDR2 sequences are DFQATT and SNEGSKA (reference sequence). The CDR3 sequence is 13 residues long. The trim removed 4 bases at V and 6 bases at J, leaving 8 bases unmatched.

J is TRBJ2-2 and V is TRBV7-2; D unclear. The CDR3 is 12 amino acids. V lost 3 bases and J 9 bases, leaving 8 bases between the germline ends. Germline values: CDR1 SGHTA, CDR2 FQGNSA. As DNA, the CDR3 is TGTGCCAGCAGCTTCTCTACGTGGGAGCTGTTTTTT. It codes for CASSFSTWELFF.

The V and J genes are TRBV15 and TRBJ2-3; D is unclear. Germline lookup yields CDR1 LNHNV and CDR2 YYDKDF (reference sequence). Trimming left V 5 bases short and J 5 bases short, with 11 bases between. The CDR3 is made up of 13 amino acids. The DNA of the CDR3 is TGTGCCACCAGCGACCAATTACAAGATACGCAGTATTTT. This translates into CATSDQLQDTQYF.

This clonotype appeared a few times. The chain couples TRBV11-2 to TRBJ2-1, with 10 bases fitting TRBD2. Germline values: CDR1 SGHAT, CDR2 FQNNGV. J gave up 4 bases and V 3 bases, and 9 bases lay outside the gene matches. The CDR3 runs 17 residues. The CDR3 region has the DNA TGTGCCAGCAGCTTCCTCCTTAGCGGGGGGCCTTACAATGAGCAGTTCTTC. It yields the protein CASSFLLSGGPYNEQFF.

V usage is TRBV19 and J usage is TRBJ2-3, with TRBD1 as a possible D gene (6 bases). V lost 11 bases, J lost 0 bases, and 27 bases lay in between. In germline, CDR1 is LNHDA, CDR2 SQIVND (reference sequence). CDR3 size: 18 residues. CDR3: CAPTGGQGRSLSTDTQYF. CDR3 nucleotides: TGTGCCCCTACCGGTGGGCAGGGGCGAAGCCTCAGCACAGATACGCAGTATTTT. The full variable domain, its missing parts supplied by reference TRBV19 and TRBJ2-3, is DGGITQSPKYLFRKEGQNVTLSCEQNLNHDAMYWYRQDPGQGLRLIYYSQIVNDFQKGDIAEGYSVSREKKESFPLTVTSAQKNPTAFYLCAPTGGQGRSLSTDTQYFGPGTRLTVL.